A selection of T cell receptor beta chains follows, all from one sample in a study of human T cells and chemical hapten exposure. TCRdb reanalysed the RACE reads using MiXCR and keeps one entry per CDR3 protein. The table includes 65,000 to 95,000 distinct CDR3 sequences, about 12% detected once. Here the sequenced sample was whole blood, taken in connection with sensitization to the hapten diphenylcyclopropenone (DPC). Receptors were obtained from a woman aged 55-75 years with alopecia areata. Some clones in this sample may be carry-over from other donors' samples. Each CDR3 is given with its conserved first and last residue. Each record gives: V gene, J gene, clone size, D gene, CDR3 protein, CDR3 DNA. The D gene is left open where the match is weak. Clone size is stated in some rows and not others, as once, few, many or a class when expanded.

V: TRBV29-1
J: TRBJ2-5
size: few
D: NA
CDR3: CSVETNARETQYF
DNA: TGCAGCGTTGAGACAAACGCCCGGGAGACCCAGTACTTC

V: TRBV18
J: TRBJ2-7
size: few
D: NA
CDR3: CASSPTATYEQYF
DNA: TGTGCCAGCTCACCAACCGCCACCTACGAGCAGTACTTC

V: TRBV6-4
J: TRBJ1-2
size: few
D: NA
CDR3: CASRIEPGTSGYTF
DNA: TGTGCCAGCCGAATAGAACCGGGGACGAGTGGCTACACCTTC

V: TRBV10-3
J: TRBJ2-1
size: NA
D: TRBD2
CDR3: CAISDGGGFSRSYNEQFF
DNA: TGTGCCATCAGTGATGGCGGGGGATTCTCACGCTCCTACAATGAGCAGTTCTTC

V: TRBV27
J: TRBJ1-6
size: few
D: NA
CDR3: CASSSAQGYNSPLHF
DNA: TGTGCCAGCAGTAGCGCTCAGGGCTATAATTCACCCCTCCACTTT

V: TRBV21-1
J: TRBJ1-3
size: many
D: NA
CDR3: CASSLHTGNSGNTIYF
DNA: TGTGCCAGCAGCCTACACACAGGGAACTCTGGAAACACCATATATTTT

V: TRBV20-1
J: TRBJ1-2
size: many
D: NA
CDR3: CSARGGDYGYTF
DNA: TGCAGTGCTAGAGGGGGCGACTATGGCTACACCTTC

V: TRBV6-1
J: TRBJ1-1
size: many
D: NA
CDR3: CASSETAVTEAFF
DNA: TGTGCCAGCAGTGAAACGGCAGTCACTGAAGCTTTCTTT

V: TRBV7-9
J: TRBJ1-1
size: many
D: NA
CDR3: CASTPGYGGWPEAFF
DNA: TGTGCCAGCACCCCGGGCTATGGAGGGTGGCCTGAAGCTTTCTTT

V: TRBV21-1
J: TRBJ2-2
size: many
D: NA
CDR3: CASIRDRGRPTKGGELFF
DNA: TGTGCCAGCATCCGGGACAGGGGGCGTCCGACTAAGGGCGGGGAGCTGTTTTTT

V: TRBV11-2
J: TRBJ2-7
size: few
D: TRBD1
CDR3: CASSAWDREYYEQYF
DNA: TGTGCCAGCAGCGCCTGGGACAGGGAGTATTACGAGCAGTACTTC

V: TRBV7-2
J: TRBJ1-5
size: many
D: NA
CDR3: CASSLGAWGADTAKPQHF
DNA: TGTGCCAGCAGCTTAGGCGCGTGGGGGGCGGACACCGCAAAGCCCCAGCATTTT